These 10 T cell receptor beta chains share one sample of origin, sequenced in a study of cytotoxic CD8 clonotypes in ibrutinib-treated CLL. Only in-frame clones appear in the TCRdb table, and some are missing; sequencing was by immunoSEQ multiplex PCR. The table includes 150,000 to 200,000 clones, about four fifths detected once. Material: PBMCs, obtained after 24 months of ibrutinib treatment. The receptors stem from a human donor with chronic lymphocytic leukemia.

The chain joins TRBV29-1 to TRBJ1-6, with a possible D match to TRBD1 (5 bases). Germline CDR1 and CDR2: SQVTM and ANQGSEA. Trimming removed 4 bases at V and 5 bases at J, with 12 bases between. The CDR3 runs 14 residues. This CDR3 reads CSVAPRVDNSPLHF. The CDR3 DNA reads TGCAGCGTTGCGCCCAGGGTCGATAATTCACCCCTCCACTTT. The complete variable domain, with remaining parts taken from reference TRBV29-1 and TRBJ1-6, reads SAVISQKPSRDICQRGTSLTIQCQVDSQVTMMFWYRQQPGQSLTLIATANQGSEATYESGFVIDKFPISRPNLTFSTLTVSNMSPEDSSIYLCSVAPRVDNSPLHFGNGTRLTVT.

The chain is built from TRBV5-1 and TRBJ2-1; 7 bases are shared with TRBD1. The CDR3 has 15 residues. CDR1 and CDR2 from the germline V gene are SGHRS and YFSETQ. The V gene end was trimmed by 2 bases and the J gene end by 3 bases; junction bases not matched to a gene: 5. CDR3 loop: CASSFRGQNYNEQFF. The CDR3 nucleotides read TGCGCCAGCAGCTTCAGGGGACAGAACTACAATGAGCAGTTCTTC.

V is TRBV28 and J is TRBJ1-2, with 7 bases identical to TRBD1. The CDR3 consists of 14 residues. The V gene end was trimmed by 5 bases and the J gene end by 5 bases; junction bases not matched to a gene: 8. Germline values: CDR1 MDHEN, CDR2 SYDVKM. This chain's CDR3 is CASSRTTGRYGYTF. CDR3 bases: TGTGCCAGCAGTCGAACGACAGGGAGGTATGGCTACACCTTC.

This clone came up once. The chain is built from TRBV7-6 and TRBJ1-3; unclear D gene. The CDR3 length is 16 residues. The germline V and J ends were trimmed by 2 bases and 0 bases, with 11 bases remaining between them. CDR1 SGHVS and CDR2 FNYEAQ come from the germline V gene. The CDR3, as DNA: TGTGCCAGCAGCTTAATCCAGGTCCACTCTGGAAACACCATATATTTT. Its protein product is CASSLIQVHSGNTIYF. Full variable domain (missing parts from reference TRBV7-6 and TRBJ1-3): GAGVSQSPRYKVTKRGQDVALRCDPISGHVSLYWYRQALGQGPEFLTYFNYEAQQDKSGLPNDRFSAERPEGSISTLTIQRTEQRDSAMYRCASSLIQVHSGNTIYFGEGSWLTVV.

J is TRBJ2-7 and V is TRBV28; 9 bases agree with TRBD2. The CDR3 totals 12 residues. Germline V gives CDR1 MDHEN, CDR2 SYDVKM. Trimming cost V 9 bases and J 6 bases; bases outside gene matches: 6. The CDR3 is CASGTSIGEQYF. CDR3 DNA: TGTGCCAGTGGGACTAGCATCGGCGAGCAGTACTTC.

This clone was seen at least ten times. J is TRBJ1-2 and V is TRBV28, with unresolved D. Germline assignment: CDR1 MDHEN and CDR2 SYDVKM. CDR3 length equals 15 residues. Trimming took off 3 bases at V and 3 bases at J, with 14 bases between the two ends. DNA for the CDR3: TGTGCCAGCAGTTTCCTCGTTGGCAGATACTATGGCTACACCTTC. Its protein product is CASSFLVGRYYGYTF.

V is TRBV28 and J is TRBJ2-7; D perhaps matches TRBD2 (6 bases). There are 15 residues in the CDR3. Deletions cut 3 bases from V and 4 bases from J, with 16 bases between. The germline V gene encodes CDR1 MDHEN and CDR2 SYDVKM. The CDR3 sequence: CASSFGREKVYEQYF. The CDR3 nucleotides read TGTGCCAGCAGTTTCGGGCGGGAAAAGGTGTACGAGCAGTACTTC.

V is TRBV21-1 and J is TRBJ2-1; the table's D call TRBD2 went unverified against the DNA. TRBV21-1 represents a pseudogene. The CDR3 extends over 15 amino acids. The CDR3 loop reads CASSKGRGTYNEQFF. The CDR3 region has the DNA TGTGCCAGCAGCAAAGGCCGGGGGACCTACAATGAGCAGTTCTTC.

V usage is TRBV6-1 and J usage is TRBJ2-1; TRBD2 aligns across 8 bases. Germline V lookup: CDR1 MNHNS, CDR2 SASEGT. With V trimmed by 3 bases and J by 4 bases, 2 bases remained unmatched. There are 14 residues in the CDR3. The CDR3 loop reads CASSEVAGYNEQFF. The CDR3 DNA reads as TGTGCCAGCAGTGAGGTAGCGGGGTACAATGAGCAGTTCTTC.

The CDR3 spells CASSPQGSYGYTF. The DNA of the CDR3 is TGCGCCAGCAGTCCTCAGGGATCCTATGGCTACACCTTC. The chain has TRBV10-1 and TRBJ1-2; D may be TRBD1 (5 bases). Germline V gene data show CDR1 as WNHNN and CDR2 as SYGVQD (reference sequence). The CDR3 contains 13 residues. Trimming took 5 bases from V and 4 from J, leaving 11 bases between them.